These 27 T cell receptor beta chains were sequenced from one sample in a study of shared clonotypes between healthy human individuals. Generated by immunoSEQ multiplex PCR, the TCRdb table keeps only in-frame clones and is missing some. The table lists 2 million to 2.5 million clones, 85% to 95% of them singletons. The specimen was naive CD4+ T cells sorted from blood. Subset reported: CD45RA+ positively selected. The receptors were sampled from a man aged 18 to 35 in good health.

This rearrangement joins TRBV5-1 to TRBJ1-1; D unresolved. This CDR3 is built from 14 residues. CDR1 and CDR2 from the germline V gene are SGHRS and YFSETQ. Trimming pared 4 bases from V and 0 bases from J, leaving 10 bases between. The chain's CDR3 is CASSLGWMNTEAFF. The CDR3 coding sequence is TGCGCCAGCAGCCTTGGGTGGATGAACACTGAAGCTTTCTTT.

V and J are TRBV5-1 and TRBJ1-3; 9 bases line up with TRBD1. V lost 2 bases, J lost 0 bases, and 6 bases stayed unmatched. Germline assignment: CDR1 SGHRS and CDR2 YFSETQ. The CDR3 is 17 amino acids. CDR3 region: CASSLRTGAYSGNTIYF. As DNA, the CDR3 is TGCGCCAGCAGCTTACGGACAGGGGCTTACTCTGGAAACACCATATATTTT.

The rearrangement joins TRBV16 to TRBJ1-6, with no clear D. V lost 8 bases and J 1 base, leaving 15 bases between the germline ends. The germline V gene has CDR1 KGHSY and CDR2 FQNENV. This CDR3 spans 16 amino acids. The chain's CDR3 is CASSGLSQSYNSPLHF. Here the CDR3 DNA reads TGTGCCAGCTCCGGGCTTTCGCAGTCCTATAATTCACCCCTCCACTTT.

The rearrangement joins TRBV5-1 to TRBJ2-2; tentatively, D is TRBD2 (5 bases). This CDR3 comprises 14 residues. Deletions cut 4 bases from V and 4 bases from J, with 11 bases between. Germline V gene data show CDR1 as SGHRS and CDR2 as YFSETQ. The CDR3 DNA follows: TGCGCCAGCAGCCGGGGTACACCCACCGGGGAGCTGTTTTTT. It is translated as CASSRGTPTGELFF.

Details on this clone: Different DNA sequences within this sample yield the same CDR3. CDR3 residues: CASSVGGVGNTIYF. In DNA form, the CDR3 reads TGTGCCAGCAGCGTAGGGGGGGTTGGAAACACCATATATTTT. This chain uses TRBV9 with TRBJ1-3, with D perhaps matching TRBD1 (5 bases). Germline CDR1 and CDR2: SGDLS and YYNGEE. The germline V and J ends were trimmed by 0 bases and 3 bases, with 7 bases remaining between them. This CDR3 region has 14 residues.

The rearrangement links TRBV5-1 to TRBJ2-7; no reliable D call. V gave up 1 base and J gave up 5 bases, with 16 bases separating them. Germline V gives CDR1 SGHRS, CDR2 YFSETQ. CDR3 length: 15 amino acids. Here the CDR3 reads CASSLIRDGTHEQYF. The DNA of the CDR3 is TGCGCCAGCAGCTTGATTAGAGATGGAACCCACGAGCAGTACTTC.

The chain has TRBV7-2 and TRBJ2-7; 12 nucleotides agree with TRBD2. Trimming removed 5 bases from V and 6 bases from J; junction bases left unmatched: 17. This CDR3 region has 18 residues. From germline, CDR1 is SGHTA and CDR2 FQGNSA. CDR3 sequence reads: CASSKGNLRLAGVLEQYF. CDR3 DNA sequence: TGTGCCAGCAGCAAGGGGAACCTCCGACTAGCGGGAGTTCTCGAGCAGTACTTC.

In the case of this clone: Other DNA variants within this sample encode the same CDR3. V usage is TRBV28 and J usage is TRBJ2-7; maybe TRBD1 (6 bases). Looked up from germline, CDR1 is MDHEN and CDR2 is SYDVKM. The CDR3 runs to 14 residues. Trimming stripped 4 bases from V and 3 bases from J, with 13 bases between. The chain's CDR3 is CASSSPGQNYEQYF. CDR3 sequence (DNA): TGTGCCAGCAGTTCACCGGGACAAAACTACGAGCAGTACTTC.

The chain recombines TRBV4-2 with TRBJ2-3; a weak D match, TRBD2 (7 bases). The CDR3 has 17 residues. Germline V gene sequence: CDR1 LGHNA, CDR2 YNFKEQ. Trimming removed 4 bases at V and 3 bases at J, with 20 bases between. The CDR3 sequence is CASSLGFAGAVTDTQYF. The DNA for the CDR3 is TGTGCCAGCAGCCTAGGTTTCGCGGGGGCCGTAACAGATACGCAGTATTTT.

V usage is TRBV18 and J usage is TRBJ2-5; D may correspond to TRBD1 or TRBD2 (5 bases each). The CDR3 loop spans 14 amino acids. The germline V gene encodes CDR1 KGHSH and CDR2 LQKENI. V shed 6 bases and J shed 1 base, with 12 bases lying between them. The CDR3 reads CASSLGRSQETQYF. CDR3 coding DNA: TGTGCCAGCTCGCTGGGACGGAGCCAAGAGACCCAGTACTTC.

The chain joins TRBV11-3 to TRBJ2-1, with 15 nucleotides matching TRBD2. This CDR3 spans 16 amino acids. The V segment lost 5 bases and the J segment 7 bases; nucleotides outside the gene matches: 6. Germline loops: CDR1 SGHNT, CDR2 YENEEA. The CDR3 is CASSIGGTSGRNEQFF. The CDR3 region has the DNA TGTGCCAGCAGCATAGGAGGGACTAGCGGGAGGAATGAGCAGTTCTTC. The full variable domain, with the rest looked up from reference TRBV11-3 and TRBJ2-1, is EAGVVQSPRYKIIEKKQPVAFWCNPISGHNTLYWYLQNLGQGPELLIRYENEEAVDDSQLPKDRFSAERLKGVDSTLKIQPAELGDSAVYLCASSIGGTSGRNEQFFGPGTRLTVL.

This clone has just one count. The chain joins TRBV25-1 to TRBJ1-5; D might be TRBD1 (5 bases). V was clipped by 1 base and J by 10 bases, with 17 bases between them. This CDR3 comprises 15 residues. The germline CDR1 and CDR2 sequences are MGHDK and SYGVNS. The DNA for the CDR3 is TGTGCCAGCAGTGAATCCGGGACGCGGGATTTACCCCAGCATTTT. It specifies CASSESGTRDLPQHF.

A word on this clone: At the DNA level, this CDR3 is encoded by other sequences in the same sample as well. The rearrangement links TRBV7-9 to TRBJ2-5, with D uncertain. Looked up from germline, CDR1 is SEHNR and CDR2 is FQNEAQ (reference sequence). With 6 bases removed from V and 5 bases from J, the gap between germline ends came to 10 bases. The CDR3 extends over 12 amino acids. CDR3 residues: CASSRLQETQYF. The DNA for the CDR3 is TGTGCCAGCAGTCGTCTTCAGGAGACCCAGTACTTC.

The rearrangement links TRBV4-3 to TRBJ2-3, with D uncertain. The V and J ends lost 3 bases and 6 bases respectively, with 10 bases between them. Germline CDR1 reads LGHNA; CDR2 reads YSLEER. This CDR3 comprises 13 residues. The CDR3 sequence is CASSHQIRDTQYF. The DNA for the CDR3 is TGCGCCAGCAGCCATCAAATCCGGGATACGCAGTATTTT.

V is TRBV25-1 and J is TRBJ2-7, with D perhaps matching TRBD1 or TRBD2 (5 bases each). The CDR3 is 13 residues long. CDR1 MGHDK and CDR2 SYGVNS come from the germline V gene. The ends were cut back, 1 base at V and 7 bases at J, with 11 bases in the middle. The CDR3 DNA reads as TGTGCCAGCAGTGAATCTGGGAGACAGGAGCAGTACTTC. This gives the protein CASSESGRQEQYF.

J is TRBJ2-4 and V is TRBV27; maybe TRBD1 (6 bases). Germline V lookup: CDR1 MNHEY, CDR2 SMNVEV (reference sequence). The CDR3 loop spans 15 amino acids. Trimming took off 8 bases at V and 5 bases at J, with 19 bases between the two ends. CDR3 in amino acids: CASRLRGYAENIQYF. CDR3 in DNA: TGTGCCAGCCGCCTAAGGGGGTATGCTGAAAACATTCAGTACTTC.

The gene calls are TRBV5-3 and TRBJ1-3; D uncertain. TRBV5-3 is an ORF, and what it does is uncertain. The CDR3 runs 13 residues. The ends were cut back, 0 bases at V and 0 bases at J, with 1 base in the middle. In DNA form, the CDR3 reads TGTGCCAGAAGCTTGGACTCTGGAAACACCATATATTTT. Residues: CARSLDSGNTIYF.

As regards this clone: The identical CDR3 is also encoded by other nucleotide sequences in the sample. The rearrangement joins TRBV10-2 to TRBJ1-5; D ambiguous. V was clipped by 0 bases and J by 7 bases, with 4 bases between them. This CDR3 spans 12 amino acids. Germline loops: CDR1 WSHSY, CDR2 SAAADI. CDR3: CASSESPQPQHF. The CDR3 nucleotides read TGCGCCAGCAGTGAGTCTCCACAGCCCCAGCATTTT.

The chain joins TRBV6-5 to TRBJ2-7, with a weak D call TRBD1 (6 bases). The germline V and J ends were trimmed by 0 bases and 3 bases, with 15 bases remaining between them. Looked up from germline, CDR1 is MNHEY and CDR2 is SVGAGI. This CDR3 comprises 16 residues. The DNA for the CDR3 is TGTGCCAGCAGTTACTCGGCCGGGACACCACTCTACGAGCAGTACTTC. It is translated as CASSYSAGTPLYEQYF.

This sequence joins TRBV5-1 and TRBJ1-5; 8 bases match TRBD1. CDR1 and CDR2 (germline): SGHRS, YFSETQ. J gave up 6 bases and V 0 bases, and 5 bases lay outside the gene matches. This CDR3 has 15 residues. The CDR3 loop is CASSLETGEGQPQHF. DNA of the CDR3: TGCGCCAGCAGCTTGGAGACAGGGGAGGGTCAGCCCCAGCATTTT. The full variable domain, rest sourced from reference TRBV5-1 and TRBJ1-5, is KAGVTQTPRYLIKTRGQQVTLSCSPISGHRSVSWYQQTPGQGLQFLFEYFSETQRNKGNFPGRFSGRQFSNSRSEMNVSTLELGDSALYLCASSLETGEGQPQHFGDGTRLSIL.

V and J are TRBV10-1 and TRBJ2-7; D may be TRBD1 (6 bases). The V and J ends lost 6 bases and 7 bases respectively, with 10 bases between them. The CDR3 loop spans 11 amino acids. The V gene's germline CDR1 is WNHNN and CDR2 SYGVQD (reference sequence). In nucleotides, the CDR3 is TGCGCCAGCAGACCGGGACAAGAGCAGTACTTC. Its translation is CASRPGQEQYF.

This sequence joins TRBV30 and TRBJ2-7; 8 bases line up with TRBD2. The CDR3 extends over 14 amino acids. Looked up from germline, CDR1 is GTSNPN and CDR2 is SVGIG (reference sequence). V lost 4 bases, J lost 3 bases, and 8 bases stayed unmatched. The CDR3 region is CAWNGRGEYYEQYF. DNA of the CDR3: TGTGCCTGGAACGGGAGGGGGGAATACTACGAGCAGTACTTC.

The chain recombines TRBV10-3 with TRBJ2-3; 8 positions agree with TRBD1. After removal of 2 bases from V and 3 bases from J, the junction contained 4 bases not matched to a gene. This CDR3 is 15 amino acids long. Germline values: CDR1 ENHRY, CDR2 SYGVKD. CDR3 amino acids: CAISEEDRETDTQYF. The CDR3 nucleotides are TGTGCCATCAGTGAGGAGGACAGGGAGACAGATACGCAGTATTTT.

The chain has TRBV29-1 and TRBJ1-4; D remains unclear. The CDR3 extends over 14 amino acids. Trimming pared 3 bases from V and 0 bases from J, leaving 8 bases between. Germline loops: CDR1 SQVTM, CDR2 ANQGSEA. The CDR3 loop reads CSVDIHATNEKLFF. The CDR3 nucleotides are TGCAGCGTTGATATCCATGCAACTAATGAAAAACTGTTTTTT.

The chain carries TRBV6-1 and TRBJ1-1; TRBD1 is a possible D gene (6 bases). This CDR3 is built from 13 residues. Germline V gene data show CDR1 as MNHNS and CDR2 as SASEGT. Trimming removed 7 bases from V and 2 bases from J, with 11 bases in between. CDR3: CASTRQVNTEAFF. The DNA for the CDR3 is TGTGCCAGCACCCGACAGGTTAACACTGAAGCTTTCTTT.

This chain links TRBV19 with TRBJ1-4, with D uncertain. Germline V lookup: CDR1 LNHDA, CDR2 SQIVND (reference sequence). The CDR3 runs 15 residues. V was pared by 6 bases and J by 0 bases, with 11 bases between. The CDR3 region has the DNA TGTGCCAGTAGACAGAGTCGGGCAACTAATGAAAAACTGTTTTTT. Its protein is CASRQSRATNEKLFF.

The genes are TRBV10-1 and TRBJ2-7; the match to TRBD1 covers 9 bases. V shed 8 bases, J shed 6 bases, and the junction held 5 bases outside the gene matches. Germline-derived CDR1 and CDR2 are WNHNN and SYGVQD (reference sequence). The CDR3 is made up of 12 amino acids. The CDR3 sequence: CASGDRVGEQYF. CDR3 DNA: TGCGCCAGCGGGGACAGGGTTGGCGAGCAGTACTTC.